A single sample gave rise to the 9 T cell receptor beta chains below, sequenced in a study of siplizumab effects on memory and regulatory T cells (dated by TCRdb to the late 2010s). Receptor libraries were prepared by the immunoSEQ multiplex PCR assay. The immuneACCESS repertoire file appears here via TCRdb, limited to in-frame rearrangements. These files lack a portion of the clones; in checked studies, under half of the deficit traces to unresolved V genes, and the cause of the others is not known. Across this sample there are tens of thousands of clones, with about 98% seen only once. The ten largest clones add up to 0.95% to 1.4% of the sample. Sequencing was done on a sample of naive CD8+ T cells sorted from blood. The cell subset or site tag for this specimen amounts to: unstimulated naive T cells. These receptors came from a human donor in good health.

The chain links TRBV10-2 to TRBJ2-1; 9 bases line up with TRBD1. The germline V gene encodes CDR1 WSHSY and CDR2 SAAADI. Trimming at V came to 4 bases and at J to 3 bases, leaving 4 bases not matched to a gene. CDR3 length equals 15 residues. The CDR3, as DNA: TGCGCCAGCAGTGGGGGACAGGGTGGCTACAATGAGCAGTTCTTC. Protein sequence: CASSGGQGGYNEQFF.

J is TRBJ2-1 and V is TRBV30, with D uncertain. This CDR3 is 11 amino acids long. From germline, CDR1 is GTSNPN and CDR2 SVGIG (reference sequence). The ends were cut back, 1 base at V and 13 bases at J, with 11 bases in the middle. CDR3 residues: CAWSAPRVQFF. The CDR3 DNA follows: TGTGCCTGGAGTGCTCCTAGAGTTCAGTTCTTC.

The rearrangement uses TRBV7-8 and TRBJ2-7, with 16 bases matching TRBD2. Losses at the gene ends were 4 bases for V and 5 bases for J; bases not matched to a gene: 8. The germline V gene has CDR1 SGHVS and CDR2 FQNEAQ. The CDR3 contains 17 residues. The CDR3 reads CASSSPGLAGGPNEQYF. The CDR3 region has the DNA TGTGCCAGCAGCTCTCCGGGACTAGCGGGAGGGCCGAACGAGCAGTACTTC.

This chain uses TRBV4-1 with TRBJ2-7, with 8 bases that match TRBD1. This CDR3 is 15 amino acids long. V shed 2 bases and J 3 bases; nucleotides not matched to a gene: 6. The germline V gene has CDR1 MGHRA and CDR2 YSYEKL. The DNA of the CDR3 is TGCGCCAGCAGCCAAAAGACAGGGGCAAGCTACGAGCAGTACTTC. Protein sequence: CASSQKTGASYEQYF.

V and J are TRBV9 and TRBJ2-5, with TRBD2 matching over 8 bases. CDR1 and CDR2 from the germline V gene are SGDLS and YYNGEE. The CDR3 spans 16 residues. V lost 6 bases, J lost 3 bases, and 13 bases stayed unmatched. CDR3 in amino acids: CASTPSAGVWEETQYF. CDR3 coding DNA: TGTGCCAGCACCCCTTCAGCGGGAGTATGGGAAGAGACCCAGTACTTC.

Here the CDR3 DNA reads TGTGCCAGCAGCTCCTGTCTGGGTCCTTGCGAGCAGTACTTC. Protein sequence: CASSSCLGPCEQYF. The genes are TRBV9 and TRBJ2-5; D is uncertain. The tail of the sequence fits TRBJ2-7 better, so the J call may be wrong. This CDR3 is built from 14 residues. Germline values: CDR1 SGDLS, CDR2 YYNGEE.

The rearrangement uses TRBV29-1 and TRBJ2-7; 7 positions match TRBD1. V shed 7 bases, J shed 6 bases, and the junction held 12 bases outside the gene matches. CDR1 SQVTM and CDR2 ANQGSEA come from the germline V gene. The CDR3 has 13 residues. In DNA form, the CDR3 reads TGCAGCGCATCCGGGACAGCGGAGAGCGAGCAGTACTTC. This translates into CSASGTAESEQYF.

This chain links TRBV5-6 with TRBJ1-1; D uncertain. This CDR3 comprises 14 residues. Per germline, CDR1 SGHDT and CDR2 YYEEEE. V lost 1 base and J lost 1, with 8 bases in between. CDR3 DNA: TGTGCCAGCAGCTTGCTAGGCGGGAACACTGAAGCTTTCTTT. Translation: CASSLLGGNTEAFF.

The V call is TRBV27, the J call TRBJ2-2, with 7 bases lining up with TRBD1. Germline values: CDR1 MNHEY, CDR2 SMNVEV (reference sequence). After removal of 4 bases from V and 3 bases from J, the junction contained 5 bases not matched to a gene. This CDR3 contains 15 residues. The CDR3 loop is CASSSRDSHTGELFF. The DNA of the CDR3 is TGTGCCAGCAGTTCGAGGGACAGTCACACCGGGGAGCTGTTTTTT.